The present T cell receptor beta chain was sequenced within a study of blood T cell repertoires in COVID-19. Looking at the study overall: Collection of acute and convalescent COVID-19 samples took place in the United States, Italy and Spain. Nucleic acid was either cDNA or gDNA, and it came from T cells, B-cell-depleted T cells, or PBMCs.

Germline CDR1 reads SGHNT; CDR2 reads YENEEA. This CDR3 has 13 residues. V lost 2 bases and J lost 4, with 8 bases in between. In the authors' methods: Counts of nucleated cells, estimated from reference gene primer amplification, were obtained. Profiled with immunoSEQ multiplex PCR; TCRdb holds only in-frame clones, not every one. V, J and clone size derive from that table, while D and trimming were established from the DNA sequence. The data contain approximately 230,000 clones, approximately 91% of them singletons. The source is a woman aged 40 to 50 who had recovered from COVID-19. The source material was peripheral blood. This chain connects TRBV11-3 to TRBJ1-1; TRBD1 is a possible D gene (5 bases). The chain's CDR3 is CASSLRRGTEAFF. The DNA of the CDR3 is TGTGCCAGCAGCTTACGGAGGGGCACTGAAGCTTTCTTT.